These 32 T cell receptor beta chains came from one sample sequenced in a study of T cell changes during pregnancy in multiple sclerosis. TCRdb's table, derived via immunoSEQ multiplex PCR, lists solely in-frame clones and lacks some. The table includes about 62,000 clones, approximately 93% detected once. This material consisted of CD8+ T cells from peripheral blood mononuclear cells, taken in the second trimester of pregnancy. These receptors were taken from a female donor with multiple sclerosis, enrolled in a pregnancy study.

The genes are TRBV4-1 and TRBJ2-1; 15 bases agree with TRBD2. CDR3 size: 16 residues. Germline V gene sequence: CDR1 MGHRA, CDR2 YSYEKL. The J segment lost 8 bases and the V segment lost 3 bases, leaving 5 bases of the junction unmatched. CDR3 protein: CASSHRTSGRDYEQFF. CDR3 nucleotides: TGCGCCAGCAGCCACAGGACTAGCGGGAGGGATTATGAGCAGTTCTTC.

This chain joins TRBV5-1 and TRBJ2-1; 10 bases agree with TRBD2. Germline V gene sequence: CDR1 SGHRS, CDR2 YFSETQ. J was trimmed by 8 bases and V by 0 bases; bases with no gene match: 2. CDR3 length: 14 amino acids. The CDR3 DNA sequence: TGCGCCAGCAGCTTGGCTAGCGGGAGTTATGAGCAGTTCTTC. Its protein is CASSLASGSYEQFF.

The chain carries TRBV13 and TRBJ2-7, with TRBD2 identical over 10 bases. The CDR3 has 19 residues. Trimming at V came to 0 bases and at J to 3 bases, leaving 14 bases not matched to a gene. Germline V lookup: CDR1 PRHDT, CDR2 FYEKMQ (reference sequence). The CDR3 DNA reads as TGTGCCAGCAGCTTAGGCCTTGGCACTAGCGGGGCGGAGGTCTACGAGCAGTACTTC. This gives the protein CASSLGLGTSGAEVYEQYF.

This chain links TRBV9 with TRBJ2-7; TRBD2 matches 7 bases. The CDR3 is 14 amino acids. V was pared by 0 bases and J by 4 bases, with 4 bases of the junction left unmatched. Per the germline V gene, CDR1 is SGDLS and CDR2 is YYNGEE. CDR3 residues: CASSVGGSRYEQYF. For the CDR3, the DNA is TGTGCCAGCAGCGTAGGCGGGAGCCGTTACGAGCAGTACTTC.

The chain is built from TRBV6-6 and TRBJ2-2; D gene uncertain. This CDR3 is built from 15 residues. Germline V CDR1 and CDR2: MNHNY, SVGAGI (reference sequence). The V gene lost 2 bases and the J gene lost 0 bases, with 7 bases spanning the gap. The CDR3 sequence: CASSYETANTGELFF. CDR3 in DNA: TGTGCCAGCAGTTACGAGACTGCGAACACCGGGGAGCTGTTTTTT.

This chain joins TRBV7-9 and TRBJ2-1; D uncertain. The CDR3 is 11 amino acids. Germline V gene data show CDR1 as SEHNR and CDR2 as FQNEAQ (reference sequence). V lost 4 bases and J 10 bases, leaving 8 bases between the germline ends. The CDR3 DNA sequence: TGTGCCAGCAGCTACGCGGCGGAGCAGTTCTTC. This codes for CASSYAAEQFF.

CDR3 protein: CASSVISTSGRAVGETQYF. The DNA of the CDR3 is TGTGCCAGCAGCGTAATATCGACTAGCGGGAGGGCCGTAGGAGAGACCCAGTACTTC. The V call is TRBV7-9, the J call TRBJ2-5, with 14 nucleotides matching TRBD2. The CDR3 totals 19 residues. CDR1 SEHNR and CDR2 FQNEAQ come from the germline V gene (reference sequence). Unmatched junction bases numbered 15, after V lost 5 bases and J lost 4 bases.

The V and J genes are TRBV7-6 and TRBJ1-1; tentative D call: TRBD1 (6 bases). V lost 7 bases and J 5 bases, leaving 11 bases between the germline ends. Germline V CDR1 and CDR2: SGHVS, FNYEAQ. The CDR3 contains 12 residues. CDR3 sequence reads: CASKGGDTEAFF. As DNA, the CDR3 is TGTGCCAGCAAAGGGGGGGATACTGAAGCTTTCTTT.

This CDR3 reads CASSFRTAGSTDTQYF. The CDR3 coding sequence is TGTGCCAGCAGTTTCAGAACTGCGGGAAGCACAGATACGCAGTATTTT. V usage is TRBV28 and J usage is TRBJ2-3; D might be TRBD2 (6 bases). The CDR3 has 16 residues. Germline V gene data show CDR1 as MDHEN and CDR2 as SYDVKM. V was pared by 3 bases and J by 0 bases, with 13 bases between.

The chain's CDR3 is CASLASGRSGELFF. CDR3 DNA: TGTGCCAGCCTGGCTAGCGGGAGGTCGGGGGAGCTGTTTTTT. V gene TRBV19 combines with J gene TRBJ2-2, with 11 bases fitting TRBD2. CDR1 LNHDA and CDR2 SQIVND come from the germline V gene (reference sequence). There are 14 residues in the CDR3. The V and J ends lost 9 bases and 8 bases, in that order; junction bases with no gene match: 8.

This chain links TRBV9 with TRBJ1-1; no firm D call. The CDR3 has 13 amino acids. Germline V gene lookup returns CDR1 SGDLS and CDR2 YYNGEE. V lost 3 bases to trimming and J lost 3 bases, with 9 bases between them. The CDR3 bases are TGTGCCAGCAGCGGACATCAGGACACTGAAGCTTTCTTT. This encodes CASSGHQDTEAFF. The variable domain in full, with the rest retrieved from reference TRBV9 and TRBJ1-1, is DSGVTQTPKHLITATGQRVTLRCSPRSGDLSVYWYQQSLDQGLQFLIQYYNGEERAKGNILERFSAQQFPDLHSELNLSSLELGDSALYFCASSGHQDTEAFFGQGTRLTVV.

The V call is TRBV7-9, the J call TRBJ2-7; D unresolved. Trimming took 7 bases from V and 3 from J, leaving 7 bases between them. This CDR3 has 11 residues. Germline CDR1 reads SEHNR; CDR2 reads FQNEAQ (reference sequence). The chain's CDR3 is CASTADYEQYF. The CDR3 DNA is TGTGCCAGCACCGCAGACTACGAGCAGTACTTC. The full variable domain, its missing parts supplied by reference TRBV7-9 and TRBJ2-7, is DTGVSQNPRHKITKRGQNVTFRCDPISEHNRLYWYRQTLGQGPEFLTYFQNEAQLEKSRLLSDRFSAERPKGSFSTLEIQRTEQGDSAMYLCASTADYEQYFGPGTRLTVT.

This clone was seen more than once but under ten times. This rearrangement joins TRBV27 to TRBJ1-2, with D perhaps matching TRBD1 (6 bases). The CDR3 has 13 amino acids. Per germline, CDR1 MNHEY and CDR2 SMNVEV (reference sequence). Trimming pared 6 bases from V and 5 bases from J, leaving 13 bases between. CDR3 protein: CASRPGQSYGYTF. CDR3 coding DNA: TGTGCCAGCAGACCCGGACAGTCGTATGGCTACACCTTC.

In this sample, this clone turned up once. The rearrangement joins TRBV7-7 to TRBJ1-3; no clear D gene. The V gene lost 6 bases and the J gene lost 4 bases, with 4 bases spanning the gap. CDR1 SSHAT and CDR2 FNYEAQ come from the germline V gene (reference sequence). This CDR3 has 11 residues. CDR3: CASRQGNTIYF. The CDR3 nucleotides read TGTGCCAGCAGGCAGGGAAACACCATATATTTT.

This clone has a single count. The rearrangement uses TRBV27 and TRBJ1-2, with TRBD1 identical over 11 bases. This CDR3 has 18 amino acids. V lost 5 bases, J lost 2 bases, and 13 bases stayed unmatched. Looked up from germline, CDR1 is MNHEY and CDR2 is SMNVEV (reference sequence). CDR3 protein: CASSLTGTGGLSNYGYTF. Here the CDR3 DNA reads TGTGCCAGCAGTCTCACCGGGACAGGGGGTTTATCCAACTATGGCTACACCTTC.

The chain has TRBV27 and TRBJ1-5, with D maybe TRBD1 (6 bases). Germline loops: CDR1 MNHEY, CDR2 SMNVEV (reference sequence). V lost 6 bases to trimming and J lost 6 bases, with 15 bases between them. This CDR3 comprises 14 residues. The CDR3 loop reads CASSQGSEGQPQHF. CDR3 in DNA: TGTGCCAGCAGCCAGGGGTCCGAAGGTCAGCCCCAGCATTTT.

The chain carries TRBV7-9 and TRBJ2-2; 10 nucleotides line up with TRBD1. This CDR3 is 15 amino acids long. Germline CDR1 and CDR2: SEHNR and FQNEAQ (reference sequence). After removal of 3 bases from V and 3 bases from J, the junction contained 1 base not matched to a gene. CDR3 sequence (DNA): TGTGCCAGCAGCTTTGGACAGGGGGACACCGGGGAGCTGTTTTTT. Its protein is CASSFGQGDTGELFF. Combining the CDR3 with reference TRBV7-9 and TRBJ2-2 gives the whole variable domain DTGVSQNPRHKITKRGQNVTFRCDPISEHNRLYWYRQTLGQGPEFLTYFQNEAQLEKSRLLSDRFSAERPKGSFSTLEIQRTEQGDSAMYLCASSFGQGDTGELFFGEGSRLTVL.

The chain combines TRBV4-1 with TRBJ2-7; a possible D gene is TRBD2 (6 bases). The germline V gene has CDR1 MGHRA and CDR2 YSYEKL. This CDR3 comprises 17 residues. V dropped 0 bases and J dropped 3 bases, with 18 bases sitting between them. CDR3 DNA: TGCGCCAGCAGCCAAGATGGACTAACCCGGGGGAACTACGAGCAGTACTTC. Protein: CASSQDGLTRGNYEQYF.

The CDR3 region has the DNA TGTGCCAGCAGACTAGCGGGAGGACGCGGCACCGGGGAGCTGTTTTTT. Its translation is CASRLAGGRGTGELFF. The chain combines TRBV2 with TRBJ2-2; 12 bases map to TRBD2. This CDR3 is 16 amino acids long. The V gene's germline CDR1 is SNHLY and CDR2 FYNNEI. V was clipped by 6 bases and J by 4 bases; unmatched bases: 6.

This clone appeared a single time. This chain uses TRBV5-1 with TRBJ1-1; 11 bases align to TRBD1. The V gene's germline CDR1 is SGHRS and CDR2 YFSETQ. The CDR3 is made up of 14 amino acids. V shed 5 bases and J 6 bases; nucleotides not matched to a gene: 6. DNA of the CDR3: TGCGCCAGCAGTCAGGACAGGGGGCGTCCTGAAGCTTTCTTT. Its translation is CASSQDRGRPEAFF.

The rearrangement uses TRBV19 and TRBJ1-1, with D maybe TRBD1 (6 bases). The V end lost 3 bases, the J end lost 2 bases, and 10 bases lay between the germline ends. Germline CDR1 LNHDA, CDR2 SQIVND (reference sequence). This CDR3 has 14 amino acids. CDR3 region: CASSIVQGNTEAFF. The CDR3 nucleotides read TGTGCCAGTAGTATCGTACAGGGAAACACTGAAGCTTTCTTT.

The chain couples TRBV19 to TRBJ2-7, with D perhaps matching TRBD2 (6 bases). The germline gives CDR1 LNHDA, CDR2 SQIVND (reference sequence). V lost 8 bases and J lost 4, with 15 bases in between. This CDR3 region has 13 residues. The CDR3, as DNA: TGTGCCAGTGGCGCGGGACTCCCTTACGAGCAGTACTTC. Translating it yields CASGAGLPYEQYF.

This clone was detected only a few times. The chain carries TRBV4-1 and TRBJ1-2; the D gene is possibly TRBD1 (5 bases). The ends were cut back, 0 bases at V and 4 bases at J, with 9 bases in the middle. Germline V CDR1 and CDR2: MGHRA, YSYEKL. The CDR3 length is 14 residues. CDR3 residues: CASSQEAGIYGYTF. In DNA form, the CDR3 reads TGCGCCAGCAGCCAAGAGGCAGGGATCTATGGCTACACCTTC.

The chain uses TRBV27 and TRBJ1-1; D is possibly TRBD1 (5 bases). The V end lost 0 bases, the J end lost 2 bases, and 13 bases lay between the germline ends. The CDR3 has 16 residues. Germline V gene sequence: CDR1 MNHEY, CDR2 SMNVEV (reference sequence). CDR3 coding DNA: TGTGCCAGCAGTTTATCGGCCCCAGGGTACAACACTGAAGCTTTCTTT. Translated, it gives CASSLSAPGYNTEAFF.

The chain carries TRBV7-2 and TRBJ1-1; 10 nucleotides match TRBD1. The V and J ends lost 5 bases and 4 bases, in that order; junction bases with no gene match: 10. Germline V gene sequence: CDR1 SGHTA, CDR2 FQGNSA. This CDR3 is 16 amino acids long. The CDR3 DNA follows: TGTGCCAGCAGCCCCCGGGACAGGGGAGGGGGCACTGAAGCTTTCTTT. Protein sequence: CASSPRDRGGGTEAFF. Supplemented by reference TRBV7-2 and TRBJ1-1, the full variable domain reads GAGVSQSPSNKVTEKGKDVELRCDPISGHTALYWYRQSLGQGLEFLIYFQGNSAPDKSGLPSDRFSAERTGGSVSTLTIQRTQQEDSAVYLCASSPRDRGGGTEAFFGQGTRLTVV.

V and J are TRBV27 and TRBJ2-7; TRBD2 agrees at 9 bases. The CDR3 sequence is 15 residues long. The V and J ends lost 4 bases and 2 bases, in that order; junction bases with no gene match: 6. Looked up from germline, CDR1 is MNHEY and CDR2 is SMNVEV (reference sequence). Written as DNA, the CDR3 is TGTGCCAGCAGTTACCAAGCGGGAGGCGCCTACGAGCAGTACTTC. It is translated as CASSYQAGGAYEQYF.

V is TRBV19 and J is TRBJ1-5; D remains unclear. The germline CDR1 and CDR2 sequences are LNHDA and SQIVND (reference sequence). The CDR3 length is 12 residues. Trimming took off 7 bases at V and 5 bases at J, with 9 bases between the two ends. The CDR3 DNA follows: TGTGCCAGTACTGAGGGATATCAGCCCCAGCATTTT. It is translated as CASTEGYQPQHF.

A note on this clone: Other DNA sequences in the sample encode the same CDR3. This chain links TRBV2 with TRBJ2-7; no clear D gene. Per germline, CDR1 SNHLY and CDR2 FYNNEI. V was trimmed by 6 bases and J by 2 bases, leaving 8 bases between them. This CDR3 spans 12 amino acids. As DNA, the CDR3 is TGTGCCAGCAGCCTACTTACCTACGAGCAGTACTTC. It is translated as CASSLLTYEQYF.

This sequence joins TRBV7-9 and TRBJ2-5, with TRBD1 matching 7 bases. The CDR3 spans 16 residues. Losses at the gene ends were 5 bases for V and 2 bases for J; bases not matched to a gene: 11. Germline CDR1 reads SEHNR; CDR2 reads FQNEAQ (reference sequence). CDR3 in amino acids: CASSNRDSELQETQYF. For the CDR3, the DNA is TGTGCCAGCAGCAACCGGGACAGTGAACTTCAAGAGACCCAGTACTTC.

This sequence joins TRBV29-1 and TRBJ2-7; TRBD1 matches at 9 bases. Germline lookup yields CDR1 SQVTM and CDR2 ANQGSEA. The CDR3 contains 13 residues. J lost 4 bases, V lost 0 bases, and 1 base had no gene match. Here the CDR3 DNA reads TGCAGCGTTGAAGAACAGGGGGCTTACGAGCAGTACTTC. Translation gives CSVEEQGAYEQYF.

The chain combines TRBV19 with TRBJ1-1, with D unresolved. V gave up 6 bases and J gave up 2 bases, with 10 bases separating them. This CDR3 is built from 13 residues. Germline CDR1 and CDR2: LNHDA and SQIVND (reference sequence). The CDR3 nucleotides are TGTGCCAGTAGGGCGGGGATAAACACTGAAGCTTTCTTT. Protein: CASRAGINTEAFF.

The chain joins TRBV2 to TRBJ2-7; 12 nucleotides align to TRBD2. Germline lookup yields CDR1 SNHLY and CDR2 FYNNEI. The CDR3 has 16 residues. The J segment lost 0 bases and the V segment lost 6 bases, leaving 6 bases of the junction unmatched. In nucleotides, the CDR3 is TGTGCCAGCAGGGATGGACTAGCGGGGAACTCCTACGAGCAGTACTTC. Protein sequence: CASRDGLAGNSYEQYF.